The T cell receptor beta chain described here comes from a study of blood T cell repertoires in COVID-19. Turning to the study itself: There were acute and convalescent COVID-19 samples, and they came from the United States, Italy and Spain. The cDNA or gDNA used as material had been derived from T cells, B-cell-depleted T cells, or PBMCs.

The germline V gene has CDR1 SGHVS and CDR2 FNYEAQ. V lost 5 bases to trimming and J lost 1 base; unmatched junction nucleotides: 7. There are 15 residues in the CDR3. In the original processing: Amplifying reference gene primers gave estimates of nucleated cell counts. Sequenced by immunoSEQ multiplex PCR; TCRdb stores in-frame clones only, minus some. V and J calls and clone size come straight from that table; D and trimming were deduced from the DNA. The sample shows more than 350,000 clones, 87% of them seen only once. The chain couples TRBV7-6 to TRBJ2-5; 7 nucleotides match TRBD1. The sequenced material came from peripheral blood. The clonotype originates from a woman in her twenties or thirties with COVID-19, enrolled during active disease. The CDR3 region has the DNA TGTGCCAGCAGCCCATATGGACAGGCCCAAGAGACCCAGTACTTC. This gives the protein CASSPYGQAQETQYF.